Ten or more counts support the clone carrying this T cell receptor (beta chain). Its antigen remains unidentified. The TCR beta CDR3 regions underwent amplification using RNA transcripts as the source. In the first-round RT-PCR of the TCR CDR3, the HTBI primer set was used. A single record per CDR3 protein comes from TCRdb applying MiXCR to the multiplex PCR reads. The sample yields 550,000 to 700,000 distinct CDR3 sequences, roughly 15% seen once. These data are taken from a study of T cells in Graves' hyperthyroidism and ophthalmopathy. Whole-study results and caveats: Most thyroid clonotypes expanded above 0.001 appeared in blood too. Ophthalmopathy was told apart from stable hyperthyroidism by a 13 V-J model.

The CDR3 contains 14 residues. V shed 6 bases, J shed 3 bases, and the junction held 1 base outside the gene matches. The rearrangement joins TRBV12-3 or TRBV12-4 to TRBJ2-2; TRBD2 aligns across 10 bases. The sequenced material came from blood. This sequence originates from a woman in her 40s with Graves' ophthalmopathy. The CDR3 DNA reads as TGTGCCAGCAGAAGCGGGAGGGACACCGGGGAGCTGTTTTTT. Translating it yields CASRSGRDTGELFF.